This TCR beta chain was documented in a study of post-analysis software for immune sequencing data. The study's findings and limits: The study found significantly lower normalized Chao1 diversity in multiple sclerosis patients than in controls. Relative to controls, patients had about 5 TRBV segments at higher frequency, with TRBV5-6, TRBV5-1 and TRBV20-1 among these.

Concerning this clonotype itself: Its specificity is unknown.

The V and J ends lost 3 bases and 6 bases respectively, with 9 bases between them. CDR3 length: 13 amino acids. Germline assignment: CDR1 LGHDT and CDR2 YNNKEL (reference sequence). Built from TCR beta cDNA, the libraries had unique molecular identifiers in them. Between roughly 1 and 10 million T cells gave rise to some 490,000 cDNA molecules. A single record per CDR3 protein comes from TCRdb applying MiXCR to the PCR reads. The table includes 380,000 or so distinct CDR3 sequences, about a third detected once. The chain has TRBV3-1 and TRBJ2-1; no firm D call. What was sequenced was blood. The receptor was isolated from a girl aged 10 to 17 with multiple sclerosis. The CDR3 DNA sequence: TGTGCCAGCAGCCAGGGCAGGCTCAATGAGCAGTTCTTC. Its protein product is CASSQGRLNEQFF.